The clone carrying this T cell receptor (beta chain) was observed at least ten times. Extraction of PBMCs used approximately 10 ml of fresh peripheral blood. The CDR3 length is 15 residues. V was pared by 5 bases and J by 0 bases, with 7 bases of the junction left unmatched. The V gene's germline CDR1 is KGHSH and CDR2 LQKENI. These data are taken from a study of T cells in Graves' hyperthyroidism and ophthalmopathy. TCR beta CDR3 region amplification was performed from RNA transcripts. The HTBI primer set served for first-round RT-PCR of the TCR CDR3. One entry per CDR3 protein, called by TCRdb with MiXCR from the multiplex PCR reads. The table includes hundreds of thousands of distinct CDR3 sequences, 11% to 15% detected once.

The genes are TRBV18 and TRBJ2-7; 7 positions match TRBD1. The sequenced sample consisted of blood. This clonotype was sampled from a woman under 30 with Graves' hyperthyroidism. CDR3 amino acids: CASSNPGQSSYEQYF. DNA for the CDR3: TGTGCCAGCTCAAATCCGGGACAGAGCTCCTACGAGCAGTACTTC. The complete variable domain, with remaining parts taken from reference TRBV18 and TRBJ2-7, reads NAGVMQNPRHLVRRRGQEARLRCSPMKGHSHVYWYRQLPEEGLKFMVYLQKENIIDESGMPKERFSAEFPKEGPSILRIQQVVRGDSAAYFCASSNPGQSSYEQYFGPGTRLTVT.